Listed below are T cell receptor beta chains from one sample, sequenced in a study of human T cells and chemical hapten exposure. TCRdb redid the calling of the RACE reads with MiXCR, one entry per CDR3 protein. The table records about 120,000 distinct CDR3 sequences, 12% to 15% of them present only once. Sample: whole blood, taken in connection with sensitization to the hapten diphenylcyclopropenone (DPC). The source of these receptors is a man between 18 and 29 years old with alopecia areata. Some clones in this sample may be carry-over from other donors' samples. Both conserved end residues are part of each CDR3. D genes are given only for firm matches. Only part of the rows carry a size: once, few, many, or a class if the clone is expanded.

j_gene | d_gene | v_gene | abundance | CDR3aa | CDR3nt
TRBJ1-1 | TRBD1 | TRBV20-1 | . | CSARDRDRGLSEAFF | TGCAGTGCTAGAGATCGAGACAGGGGGCTCTCTGAAGCTTTCTTT
TRBJ2-3 | TRBD2 | TRBV20-1 | many | CSAEGTSGDLLTDTQYF | TGCAGTGCTGAGGGGACTAGCGGGGACCTCCTCACAGATACGCAGTATTTT
TRBJ2-7 | . | TRBV20-1 | . | CSARAHRPQGAYEQYF | TGCAGTGCTAGAGCCCACAGGCCTCAAGGGGCTTACGAGCAGTACTTC
TRBJ2-7 | TRBD1 | TRBV20-1 | few | CSARDMGQAPYEQYF | TGCAGTGCTAGAGATATGGGACAGGCGCCATACGAGCAGTACTTC
TRBJ2-3 | . | TRBV6-5 | . | CASSVRGIDTQYF | TGTGCCAGCAGCGTAAGGGGGATAGATACGCAGTATTTT
TRBJ2-7 | . | TRBV7-9 | few | CASSLGQRNYEQYF | TGTGCCAGCAGCTTAGGACAGAGAAACTACGAGCAGTACTTC
TRBJ1-3 | . | TRBV10-2 | . | CASSMGYGPAGWGNTIYF | TGCGCCAGCAGTATGGGCTATGGACCGGCCGGATGGGGAAACACCATATATTTT
TRBJ2-7 | TRBD1 | TRBV5-1 | few | CASSFDGTENYEQYF | TGCGCCAGCAGCTTCGACGGGACAGAAAACTACGAGCAGTACTTC
TRBJ2-2 | TRBD2 | TRBV4-3 | . | CASSQDWLAGGRTGELFF | TGCGCCAGCAGCCAAGATTGGCTAGCGGGGGGTCGCACCGGGGAGCTGTTTTTT
TRBJ2-1 | . | TRBV11-2 | many | CASSPITGLRSYNEQFF | TGTGCCAGCAGCCCCATTACGGGGCTTCGTTCCTACAATGAGCAGTTCTTC
TRBJ1-1 | . | TRBV7-2 | many | CASSRSQDTEAFF | TGTGCCAGCAGCCGCAGTCAGGACACTGAAGCTTTCTTT
TRBJ1-2 | . | TRBV24-1 | many | CATHPTENGYTF | TGTGCCACCCACCCGACAGAGAATGGCTACACCTTC
TRBJ2-7 | . | TRBV11-2 | . | CASSLDRRYEQYF | TGTGCCAGCAGCTTAGATCGGAGGTACGAGCAGTACTTC
TRBJ2-5 | . | TRBV28 | many | CASSLSRGETQYF | TGTGCCAGCAGTTTATCACGGGGAGAGACCCAGTACTTC
TRBJ2-7 | TRBD1 | TRBV24-1 | few | CATSEAGTGTHEQYF | TGTGCCACCAGTGAGGCCGGGACAGGGACCCACGAGCAGTACTTC
TRBJ2-4 | . | TRBV6-5 | . | CASSYSKTLAKNIQYF | TGTGCCAGCAGTTACTCGAAGACCTTAGCCAAAAACATTCAGTACTTC
TRBJ2-1 | TRBD2 | TRBV20-1 | . | CSARFPSGAHNEQFF | TGCAGTGCTAGATTTCCTAGCGGGGCCCACAATGAGCAGTTCTTC
TRBJ1-6 | . | TRBV6-1 | . | CASSETQDGSPLHF | TGTGCCAGCAGTGAAACACAGGACGGATCACCCCTCCACTTT
TRBJ2-1 | TRBD2 | TRBV6-4 | . | CASSASAGGSYEQFF | TGTGCCAGCAGTGCATCGGCGGGGGGGAGCTATGAGCAGTTCTTC
TRBJ1-5 | . | TRBV4-1 | . | CASSRDGGREGTQPQHF | TGCGCCAGCAGTCGAGACGGGGGCAGGGAGGGAACTCAGCCCCAGCATTTT
TRBJ2-3 | TRBD1 | TRBV5-4 | many | CASSHGPTGSSTDTQYF | TGTGCCAGCAGCCATGGCCCGACAGGGTCTAGCACAGATACGCAGTATTTT
TRBJ1-1 | . | TRBV7-3 | many | CASSLSQLSLNTEAFF | TGTGCCAGCAGCTTAAGCCAGCTCAGTTTGAACACTGAAGCTTTCTTT
TRBJ1-3 | . | TRBV11-2 | few | CASSQRQSNSGNTIYF | TGTGCCAGCAGCCAGCGACAGAGCAACTCTGGAAACACCATATATTTT
TRBJ2-3 | . | TRBV27 | few | CASSRPRGQEYTDTQYF | TGTGCCAGCAGTAGGCCCCGGGGGCAAGAATACACAGATACGCAGTATTTT
TRBJ1-3 | . | TRBV6-5 | few | CASSYRGTGNTIYF | TGTGCCAGCAGTTACCGGGGAACTGGAAACACCATATATTTT
TRBJ2-1 | . | TRBV7-2 | . | CASSKDSGYNEQFF | TGTGCCAGCAGCAAGGACAGTGGCTACAATGAGCAGTTCTTC
TRBJ2-1 | . | TRBV29-1 | many | CSGEAVGEQFF | TGCAGCGGGGAGGCGGTAGGTGAGCAGTTCTTC
TRBJ1-6 | . | TRBV7-2 | . | CASSNTARDSPLHF | TGTGCCAGCAGCAACACCGCGCGCGATTCACCCCTCCACTTT
TRBJ2-5 | . | TRBV29-1 | . | CSVVKSQETQYF | TGCAGCGTTGTGAAGAGTCAAGAGACCCAGTACTTC
TRBJ2-5 | TRBD1 | TRBV5-1 | . | CASSPGQGEAETQYF | TGCGCCAGCAGCCCGGGACAGGGGGAGGCAGAGACCCAGTACTTC
TRBJ2-2 | . | TRBV10-1 | . | CASSESRSNTGELFF | TGCGCCAGCAGTGAGTCGCGCTCTAACACCGGGGAGCTGTTTTTT
TRBJ2-5 | . | TRBV5-8 | many | CASSPRQYQETQYF | TGTGCCAGCAGCCCCCGTCAGTACCAAGAGACCCAGTACTTC
TRBJ2-5 | . | TRBV29-1 | few | CSVRTAETQYF | TGCAGCGTTAGAACAGCGGAGACCCAGTACTTC
TRBJ1-5 | . | TRBV11-3 | few | CASSLEETRANQPQHF | TGTGCCAGCAGCTTAGAGGAAACGAGGGCCAATCAGCCCCAGCATTTT
TRBJ1-4 | . | TRBV19 | few | CASSTRENEKLFF | TGTGCCAGTAGCACCAGGGAAAATGAAAAACTGTTTTTT
TRBJ2-5 | . | TRBV28 | few | CASSSPAPGETQYF | TGTGCCAGCAGTTCTCCGGCACCGGGAGAGACCCAGTACTTC
TRBJ1-2 | TRBD1 | TRBV7-8 | few | CASSTGQGARGYTF | TGTGCCAGCAGCACAGGACAGGGGGCCCGTGGCTACACCTTC